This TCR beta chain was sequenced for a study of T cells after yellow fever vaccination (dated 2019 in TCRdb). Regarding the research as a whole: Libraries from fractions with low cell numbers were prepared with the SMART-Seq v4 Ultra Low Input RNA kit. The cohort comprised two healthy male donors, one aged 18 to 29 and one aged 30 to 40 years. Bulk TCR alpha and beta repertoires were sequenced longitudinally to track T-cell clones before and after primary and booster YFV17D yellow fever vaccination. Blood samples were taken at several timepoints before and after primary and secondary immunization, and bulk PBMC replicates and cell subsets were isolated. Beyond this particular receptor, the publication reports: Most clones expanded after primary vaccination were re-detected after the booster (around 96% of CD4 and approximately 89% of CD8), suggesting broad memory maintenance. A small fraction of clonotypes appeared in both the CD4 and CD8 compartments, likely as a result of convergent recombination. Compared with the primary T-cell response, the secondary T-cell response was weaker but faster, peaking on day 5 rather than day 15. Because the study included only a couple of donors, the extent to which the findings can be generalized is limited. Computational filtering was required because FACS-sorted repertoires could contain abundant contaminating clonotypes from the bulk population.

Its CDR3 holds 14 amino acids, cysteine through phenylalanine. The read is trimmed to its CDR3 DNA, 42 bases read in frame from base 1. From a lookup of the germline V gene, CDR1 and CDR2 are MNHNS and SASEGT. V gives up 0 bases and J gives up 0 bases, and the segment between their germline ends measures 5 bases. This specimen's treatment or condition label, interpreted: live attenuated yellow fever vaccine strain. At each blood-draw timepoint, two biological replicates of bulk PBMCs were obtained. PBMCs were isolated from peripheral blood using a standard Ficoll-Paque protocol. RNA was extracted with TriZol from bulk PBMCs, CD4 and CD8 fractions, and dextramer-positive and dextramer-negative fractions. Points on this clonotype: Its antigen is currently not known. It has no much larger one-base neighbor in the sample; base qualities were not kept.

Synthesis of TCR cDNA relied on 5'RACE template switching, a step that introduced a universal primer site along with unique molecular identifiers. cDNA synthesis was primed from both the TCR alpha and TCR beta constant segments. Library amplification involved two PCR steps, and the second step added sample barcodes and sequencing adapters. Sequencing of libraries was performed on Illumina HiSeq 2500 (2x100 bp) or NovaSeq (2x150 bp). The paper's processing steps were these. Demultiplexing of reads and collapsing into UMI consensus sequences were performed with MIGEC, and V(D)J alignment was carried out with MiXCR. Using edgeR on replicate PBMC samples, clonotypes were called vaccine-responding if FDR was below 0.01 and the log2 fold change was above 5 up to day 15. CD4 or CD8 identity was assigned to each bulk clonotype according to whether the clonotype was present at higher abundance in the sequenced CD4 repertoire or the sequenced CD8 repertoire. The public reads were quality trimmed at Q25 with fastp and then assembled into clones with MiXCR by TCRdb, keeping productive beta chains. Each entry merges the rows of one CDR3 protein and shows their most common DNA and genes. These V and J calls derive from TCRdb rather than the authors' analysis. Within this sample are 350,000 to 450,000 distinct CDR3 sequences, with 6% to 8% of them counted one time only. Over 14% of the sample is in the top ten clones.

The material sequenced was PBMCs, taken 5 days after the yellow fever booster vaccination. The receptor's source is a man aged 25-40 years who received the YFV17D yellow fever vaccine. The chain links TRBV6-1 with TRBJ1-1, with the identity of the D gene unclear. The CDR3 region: CASSEAPVNTEAFF. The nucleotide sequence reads TGTGCCAGCAGTGAAGCTCCGGTGAACACTGAAGCTTTCTTT.